This passage covers 32 T cell receptor beta chains from one sample sequenced in a study of shared clonotypes between healthy human individuals. The assay was immunoSEQ multiplex PCR, and TCRdb's table has in-frame clones only and misses some. The sample yields under 750,000 clones, 72% seen once. Sequencing was carried out using memory CD4+ T cells sorted from blood. The subset is: CD45RA-negative fraction. Receptors originate from a woman in her thirties in good health.

CDR3 sequence: CASSPTLSTGILDEQYF. Here the CDR3 DNA reads TGCGCCAGCAGCCCAACCCTTTCGACAGGGATCCTTGACGAGCAGTACTTC. The gene calls are TRBV5-1 and TRBJ2-7, with 7 bases aligning to TRBD1. Germline trimming cut 4 bases from V and 5 bases from J; bases unmatched to any gene: 18. Germline V lookup: CDR1 SGHRS, CDR2 YFSETQ. CDR3 length: 17 amino acids.

The J gene is TRBJ2-7, the V gene TRBV5-1, with 8 bases lining up with TRBD1. The germline V gene has CDR1 SGHRS and CDR2 YFSETQ. V dropped 6 bases and J dropped 2; count of bases not matched to a gene: 13. CDR3 size: 16 residues. CDR3 sequence reads: CASTERQGIATYEQYF. CDR3 nucleotides: TGCGCCAGCACCGAGAGACAGGGGATAGCTACCTACGAGCAGTACTTC.

This sequence joins TRBV7-9 and TRBJ2-2; 11 nucleotides line up with TRBD2. With V trimmed by 4 bases and J by 6 bases, 10 bases remained unmatched. The CDR3 runs to 17 residues. Per the germline V gene, CDR1 is SEHNR and CDR2 is FQNEAQ (reference sequence). CDR3 coding DNA: TGTGCCAGCAGCTCCTCTAGCGGGAGGAGGGTCGCCGGGGAGCTGTTTTTT. Its translation is CASSSSSGRRVAGELFF.

The J gene is TRBJ2-2, the V gene TRBV5-1, with D possibly TRBD2 on 5 matching bases. The V gene lost 2 bases and the J gene lost 4 bases, with 9 bases spanning the gap. Germline V gene lookup returns CDR1 SGHRS and CDR2 YFSETQ. The CDR3 sequence is 14 residues long. This CDR3 reads CASSFWESTGELFF. In DNA form, the CDR3 reads TGCGCCAGCAGCTTTTGGGAGAGCACCGGGGAGCTGTTTTTT.

V is TRBV7-2 and J is TRBJ2-5; D is undetermined. The J call may be incorrect, as the DNA end agrees better with TRBJ2-7. From germline, CDR1 is SGHTA and CDR2 FQGNSA. CDR3 size: 13 residues. CDR3 region: CASSLGLDHEQYF. The CDR3 coding sequence is TGTGCCAGCAGCTTAGGGCTAGACCACGAGCAGTACTTC.

This clone was observed a handful of times. The chain carries TRBV2 and TRBJ1-5; TRBD1 agrees at 7 bases. The CDR3 consists of 14 residues. CDR1 and CDR2 from the germline V gene are SNHLY and FYNNEI. The V segment lost 4 bases and the J segment 2 bases; nucleotides outside the gene matches: 2. CDR3 loop: CASSGDSGNQPQHF. CDR3 nucleotide sequence: TGTGCCAGCAGTGGGGACAGTGGCAATCAGCCCCAGCATTTT. The complete variable domain, with remaining parts taken from reference TRBV2 and TRBJ1-5, reads EPEVTQTPSHQVTQMGQEVILRCVPISNHLYFYWYRQILGQKVEFLVSFYNNEISEKSEIFDDQFSVERPDGSNFTLKIRSTKLEDSAMYFCASSGDSGNQPQHFGDGTRLSIL.

This clone has a handful of counts. The V gene is TRBV29-1, the J gene TRBJ2-3; the match to TRBD2 covers 14 bases. The V gene's germline CDR1 is SQVTM and CDR2 ANQGSEA. The CDR3 sequence is 17 residues long. J lost 1 base, V lost 3 bases, and 6 bases had no gene match. The CDR3 sequence: CSVEGLAGEEGTDTQYF. Written as DNA, the CDR3 is TGCAGCGTTGAGGGACTAGCGGGGGAGGAGGGCACAGATACGCAGTATTTT.

The gene calls are TRBV27 and TRBJ2-1, with 15 bases lining up with TRBD2. The germline gives CDR1 MNHEY, CDR2 SMNVEV (reference sequence). Losses at the gene ends were 5 bases for V and 9 bases for J; bases not matched to a gene: 2. The CDR3 is 14 amino acids. CDR3 loop: CASSRTSGRVEQFF. For the CDR3, the DNA is TGTGCCAGCAGTCGGACTAGCGGGAGGGTTGAGCAGTTCTTC.

The chain recombines TRBV6-1 with TRBJ1-1; D ambiguous. From germline, CDR1 is MNHNS and CDR2 SASEGT. The CDR3 totals 18 residues. V was trimmed by 2 bases and J by 1 base, leaving 20 bases between them. Here the CDR3 DNA reads TGTGCCAGCAGTGAAAAAGGCGACTGGGCGGGTGGGAACACTGAAGCTTTCTTT. Its translation is CASSEKGDWAGGNTEAFF.

The rearrangement links TRBV5-8 to TRBJ2-7; 8 bases are a match to TRBD1. V shed 0 bases and J 0 bases; nucleotides not matched to a gene: 2. Per germline, CDR1 SGHTS and CDR2 YDEGEE. The CDR3 contains 15 residues. The CDR3: CASSLGQGASYEQYF. As DNA, the CDR3 is TGTGCCAGCAGCTTGGGTCAGGGGGCCTCCTACGAGCAGTACTTC.

The V and J genes are TRBV19 and TRBJ1-1; 8 nucleotides line up with TRBD1. V lost 8 bases to trimming and J lost 0 bases; unmatched junction nucleotides: 17. Germline CDR1 LNHDA, CDR2 SQIVND (reference sequence). This CDR3 is 18 amino acids long. The CDR3 nucleotides are TGTGCCAGTCCCCCGGGACAGGATTTCCCCAGGGTGAACACTGAAGCTTTCTTT. Translating it yields CASPPGQDFPRVNTEAFF.

The rearrangement joins TRBV29-1 to TRBJ1-5, with 8 bases aligning to TRBD1. The CDR3 consists of 13 residues. J gave up 5 bases and V 6 bases, and 6 bases lay outside the gene matches. Germline V CDR1 and CDR2: SQVTM, ANQGSEA. The CDR3 loop is CSVGQGNDQPQHF. CDR3 DNA sequence: TGCAGCGTAGGACAGGGCAACGATCAGCCCCAGCATTTT.

This clone appeared many times. The rearrangement uses TRBV5-6 and TRBJ2-5, with D perhaps matching TRBD1 (6 bases). Germline V gene data show CDR1 as SGHDT and CDR2 as YYEEEE. The V end was cut by 1 base, the J end by 4 bases, with 8 bases between. The CDR3 is 13 amino acids. The CDR3 bases are TGTGCCAGCAGCTTGCTGGACAGAGAGACCCAGTACTTC. It specifies CASSLLDRETQYF.

This clone was seen a handful of times. The gene calls are TRBV5-1 and TRBJ2-1; D may be TRBD1 or TRBD2 (5 bases each). The CDR3 spans 14 residues. Trimming removed 3 bases from V and 6 bases from J, with 13 bases in between. CDR1 and CDR2 from the germline V gene are SGHRS and YFSETQ. CDR3 DNA sequence: TGCGCCAGCAGCTGGGGCCCGGGGAGCAATGAGCAGTTCTTC. Translating gives CASSWGPGSNEQFF.

The chain joins TRBV19 to TRBJ2-1, with TRBD2 identical over 7 bases. The germline V gene has CDR1 LNHDA and CDR2 SQIVND (reference sequence). Germline trimming cut 2 bases from V and 6 bases from J; bases unmatched to any gene: 4. This CDR3 has 14 amino acids. CDR3: CASSIRRESNEQFF. The DNA of the CDR3 is TGTGCCAGTAGTATACGGCGGGAGAGCAATGAGCAGTTCTTC.

The V call is TRBV11-2, the J call TRBJ2-2, with TRBD2 matching over 12 bases. The CDR3 totals 16 residues. Germline trimming cut 5 bases from V and 2 bases from J; bases unmatched to any gene: 3. CDR1 and CDR2 from the germline V gene are SGHAT and FQNNGV. In DNA form, the CDR3 reads TGTGCCAGCAGCAAACTAGCGGGGGGAAACACCGGGGAGCTGTTTTTT. Amino acid sequence: CASSKLAGGNTGELFF.

This clone has only a few counts. The V gene is TRBV2, the J gene TRBJ2-1; maybe TRBD1 (6 bases). Trimming took off 9 bases at V and 3 bases at J, with 12 bases between the two ends. CDR1 and CDR2 from the germline V gene are SNHLY and FYNNEI. This CDR3 contains 13 residues. The CDR3 reads CASTGQLYNEQFF. The CDR3 DNA sequence: TGTGCCAGTACCGGACAGCTCTACAATGAGCAGTTCTTC.

The chain employs TRBV28 and TRBJ1-2; tentatively, D is TRBD1 (6 bases). Deletions cut 6 bases from V and 5 bases from J, with 16 bases between. The CDR3 spans 14 residues. CDR1 and CDR2 (germline): MDHEN, SYDVKM. The CDR3 sequence is CASRRQANSYGYTF. The CDR3 DNA is TGTGCCAGCAGAAGACAGGCCAATTCATATGGCTACACCTTC.

The chain joins TRBV6-1 to TRBJ2-5; D unclear. Germline V gene sequence: CDR1 MNHNS, CDR2 SASEGT. V lost 4 bases and J 2 bases, leaving 5 bases between the germline ends. CDR3 length equals 12 residues. The CDR3 sequence is CASSAQQETQYF. The CDR3 DNA is TGTGCCAGCAGTGCACAGCAAGAGACCCAGTACTTC.

This chain uses TRBV18 with TRBJ2-7; 10 bases are a match to TRBD2. Trimming took 4 bases from V and 4 from J; bases not matched to a gene: 16. This CDR3 is built from 18 residues. CDR1 KGHSH and CDR2 LQKENI come from the germline V gene. CDR3 loop: CASSHRGASGSRAYEQYF. Here the CDR3 DNA reads TGTGCCAGCTCACATCGAGGGGCTAGCGGGAGCCGCGCATACGAGCAGTACTTC.

The CDR3 is CASLTSGNTGELFF. The CDR3 DNA is TGTGCCAGCTTGACTAGCGGAAACACCGGGGAGCTGTTTTTT. This chain uses TRBV28 with TRBJ2-2; the match to TRBD2 covers 9 bases. V lost 8 bases and J lost 2; bases outside the gene matches: 3. CDR3 length equals 14 residues. From germline, CDR1 is MDHEN and CDR2 SYDVKM.

The chain uses TRBV30 and TRBJ2-7, with TRBD2 matching 8 bases. CDR3 length: 14 residues. V trimming: 8 bases; J trimming: 4 bases; junction bases outside the gene matches: 13. In germline, CDR1 is GTSNPN, CDR2 SVGIG (reference sequence). The CDR3 nucleotides read TGTGCCGGCACCCGGGGGACTAGTCAGTACGAGCAGTACTTC. Its translation is CAGTRGTSQYEQYF.

The gene calls are TRBV11-2 and TRBJ2-7; 7 bases match TRBD1. The V gene end was trimmed by 5 bases and the J gene end by 5 bases; junction bases not matched to a gene: 9. Germline V gene sequence: CDR1 SGHAT, CDR2 FQNNGV. This CDR3 comprises 14 residues. The CDR3 DNA follows: TGTGCCAGCAGCCAAAGACAGGGTCCTAACGAGCAGTACTTC. As protein: CASSQRQGPNEQYF.

This clone has at least ten counts. Other nucleotide sequences from this sample produce the same CDR3. This chain joins TRBV7-2 and TRBJ2-7, with 7 bases lining up with TRBD1. The germline gives CDR1 SGHTA, CDR2 FQGNSA. This CDR3 has 14 residues. Trimming took 5 bases from V and 3 from J; bases not matched to a gene: 7. The CDR3 nucleotides are TGTGCCAGCAGCCCGCAACGGGACAGCTACGAGCAGTACTTC. It specifies CASSPQRDSYEQYF.

The chain has TRBV18 and TRBJ1-1; D gene uncertain. Germline V gives CDR1 KGHSH, CDR2 LQKENI. V lost 4 bases and J 0 bases, leaving 3 bases between the germline ends. This CDR3 is built from 12 residues. CDR3 DNA sequence: TGTGCCAGCTCACTCATGAACACTGAAGCTTTCTTT. It translates to CASSLMNTEAFF.

The genes are TRBV7-3 and TRBJ2-1; 11 bases are shared with TRBD2. This CDR3 is built from 17 residues. The V and J ends lost 4 bases and 9 bases, in that order; junction bases with no gene match: 14. Germline V gene data show CDR1 as SGHTA and CDR2 as FQGTGA. The CDR3, as DNA: TGTGCCAGCAGCTCAAACCCGACTAGCGGGATCGGCAGTGAGCAGTTCTTC. Translation gives CASSSNPTSGIGSEQFF.

The chain carries TRBV14 and TRBJ2-7; D perhaps matches TRBD1 (5 bases). The CDR3 totals 14 residues. CDR1 and CDR2 from the germline V gene are SGHDN and FVKESK. The germline V and J ends were trimmed by 2 bases and 5 bases, with 13 bases remaining between them. CDR3 protein: CASSQIYRTHEQYF. CDR3 sequence (DNA): TGTGCCAGCAGCCAAATTTACAGGACCCACGAGCAGTACTTC.

The rearrangement links TRBV4-1 to TRBJ1-5; no clear D gene. With 0 bases removed from V and 1 base from J, the gap between germline ends came to 13 bases. The CDR3 extends over 17 amino acids. Looked up from germline, CDR1 is MGHRA and CDR2 is YSYEKL. In nucleotides, the CDR3 is TGCGCCAGCAGCCAAGATTGGGCGACTCAGAGCAATCAGCCCCAGCATTTT. This codes for CASSQDWATQSNQPQHF.

The chain combines TRBV7-6 with TRBJ1-5; tentative D call: TRBD1 (6 bases). Trimming took off 5 bases at V and 0 bases at J, with 20 bases between the two ends. This CDR3 region has 18 residues. Germline-derived CDR1 and CDR2 are SGHVS and FNYEAQ. CDR3 sequence: CASSLLPPQGLSNQPQHF. The CDR3, as DNA: TGTGCCAGCAGCCTCCTCCCCCCACAGGGACTTAGCAATCAGCCCCAGCATTTT.

The J gene is TRBJ2-5, the V gene TRBV7-9; tentatively, D is TRBD1 or TRBD2 (6 bases each). The CDR3 contains 15 residues. Germline V gives CDR1 SEHNR, CDR2 FQNEAQ (reference sequence). Trimming removed 4 bases from V and 5 bases from J, with 17 bases in between. The CDR3 DNA is TGTGCCAGCAGCTCCCCCCGGGGGCAGGGGGAGACCCAGTACTTC. Translated, it gives CASSSPRGQGETQYF.

The chain joins TRBV27 to TRBJ2-7; 9 positions match TRBD1. V lost 2 bases and J lost 4; bases outside the gene matches: 6. CDR1 is MNHEY, CDR2 SMNVEV, per germline (reference sequence). CDR3 length equals 15 residues. In DNA, the CDR3 is TGTGCCAGCAGTTTAACCGGGACAGGGTCATACGAGCAGTACTTC. Translation gives CASSLTGTGSYEQYF.

The rearrangement joins TRBV9 to TRBJ2-7; D possibly matches TRBD1 or TRBD2 (5 bases each). Germline loops: CDR1 SGDLS, CDR2 YYNGEE. This CDR3 has 14 residues. Trimming pared 2 bases from V and 6 bases from J, leaving 15 bases between. CDR3 DNA sequence: TGTGCCAGCAGCGTCGGGACGCCTGGATCCGAGCAGTACTTC. Protein product: CASSVGTPGSEQYF.